This TCR beta chain was identified during a study of blood T cell repertoires in COVID-19. Study summary: From the United States, Italy and Spain came samples of acute and convalescent COVID-19. Nucleic acid was either cDNA or gDNA, and it came from T cells, B-cell-depleted T cells, or PBMCs.

Some clones are missing from TCRdb's copy, which holds only in-frame ones; the method was immunoSEQ multiplex PCR. The sample yields some 150,000 clones, more than 85% seen once. CDR3 length: 19 residues. The J segment lost 0 bases and the V segment lost 0 bases, leaving 6 bases of the junction unmatched. The germline CDR1 and CDR2 sequences are MGHRA and YSYEKL. This chain connects TRBV4-1 to TRBJ2-1; 12 positions match TRBD2. The sequenced sample consisted of peripheral blood. The sequence derives from a woman aged 70-85 years with acute or convalescent COVID-19. The CDR3 DNA reads as TGCGCCAGCAGCCAAGATTTCCTGACTAGCGGGGGCTCCTACAATGAGCAGTTCTTC. This translates into CASSQDFLTSGGSYNEQFF.